Below, one TCR beta chain is given with its context. Its antigen is unidentified. The sample is drawn from a study of a mutant IDH1 vaccine in newly diagnosed glioma. Libraries were prepared by immunoSEQ multiplex PCR; TCRdb keeps only in-frame clonotypes and omits some of them. This table holds about 11,000 clones, roughly four fifths found once. Regarding the study as a whole: Pseudoprogression apparently tracked independently of changes in top peripheral T cell clonotypes.

Time point defined: week 47, end of study. With topical imiquimod, each dose of the vaccine consisted of 300 ug of mutant IDH1 20-mer peptide. The TCR sequence derives from a man aged 25 to 45 with glioma. Sequenced material: PBMCs, taken from a glioma patient whose treatment included an IDH1 peptide vaccine.

The CDR3 coding sequence is TGCGCCAGCAGCACAACCACAGGGGGCTCTGCAGATACGCAGTATTTT. This gives the protein CASSTTTGGSADTQYF. The rearrangement links TRBV5-1 to TRBJ2-3, with 9 bases matching TRBD1. From germline, CDR1 is SGHRS and CDR2 YFSETQ. V was pared by 4 bases and J by 4 bases, with 10 bases of the junction left unmatched. CDR3 size: 16 residues.